This T cell receptor beta chain was captured by sequencing in a study of blood T cell repertoires in COVID-19. Study information: The samples span acute and convalescent COVID-19 from the United States, Italy and Spain. T cells, B-cell-depleted T cells, or PBMCs provided the cDNA or gDNA that served as material.

Authors' methods: For nucleated cells, counts were estimated from reference gene primer amplification. Using immunoSEQ multiplex PCR, the repertoire was profiled, and TCRdb retains in-frame clones only, with some absent. That table gives V, J and clone size, and the DNA gave D and trimming. The sample has more than 200,000 clones, about 88% seen once. Germline assignment: CDR1 MNHEY and CDR2 SVGAGI. This CDR3 spans 14 amino acids. This clone was counted between two and nine times. A read error may produce the germline difference seen at one junction end. Researchers sorted participants into cohorts using their self-reported clinical history.

The sample comprised PBMCs or T cells enriched from blood (not recorded which). The TCR was taken from a woman in her forties or fifties who had recovered from COVID-19. The chain is built from TRBV6-5 and TRBJ2-7; 7 bases line up with TRBD1. Here the CDR3 DNA reads TGTGCCAGCAGACAAAAAGGGGGACAGCTGATATCCACCTTC. Translating it yields CASRQKGGQLISTF.